This entry is about one T cell receptor (beta chain). What it binds is unknown. The CDR3 runs to 14 residues. V shed 3 bases and J 6 bases; nucleotides not matched to a gene: 3. Germline loops: CDR1 SNHLY, CDR2 FYNNEI. Then a second PCR, running roughly 7 to 11 cycles, was carried out with a sample-barcoded 5' primer and a J-beta primer mix. MiXCR, applied by TCRdb to the 5' RACE reads, yields one record per CDR3 protein. The data hold around 800,000 distinct CDR3 sequences, with under 45% observed a single time. The source of the sample is a study of blood T cells in healthy people across ages. The study, taken as a whole, reports: Calculation of diversity from one million T cells yielded estimates considered to be underestimates.

The sample was blood. The clonotype was recovered from a man in his 60s in good health. This sequence joins TRBV2 and TRBJ2-4; 9 bases are a match to TRBD1. The CDR3 region is CASSDGTGRNIQYF. The CDR3 region has the DNA TGTGCCAGCAGTGATGGGACAGGGCGAAACATTCAGTACTTC.